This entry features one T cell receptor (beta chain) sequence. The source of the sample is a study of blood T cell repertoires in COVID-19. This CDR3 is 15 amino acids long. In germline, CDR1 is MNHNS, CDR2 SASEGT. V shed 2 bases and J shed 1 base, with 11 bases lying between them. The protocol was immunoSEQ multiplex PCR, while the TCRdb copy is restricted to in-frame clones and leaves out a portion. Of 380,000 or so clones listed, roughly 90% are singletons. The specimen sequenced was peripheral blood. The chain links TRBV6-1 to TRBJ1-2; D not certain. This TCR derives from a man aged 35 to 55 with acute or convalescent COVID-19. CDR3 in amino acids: CASSEFFFRNYGYTF. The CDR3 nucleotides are TGTGCCAGCAGTGAATTTTTCTTCCGTAACTATGGCTACACCTTC.